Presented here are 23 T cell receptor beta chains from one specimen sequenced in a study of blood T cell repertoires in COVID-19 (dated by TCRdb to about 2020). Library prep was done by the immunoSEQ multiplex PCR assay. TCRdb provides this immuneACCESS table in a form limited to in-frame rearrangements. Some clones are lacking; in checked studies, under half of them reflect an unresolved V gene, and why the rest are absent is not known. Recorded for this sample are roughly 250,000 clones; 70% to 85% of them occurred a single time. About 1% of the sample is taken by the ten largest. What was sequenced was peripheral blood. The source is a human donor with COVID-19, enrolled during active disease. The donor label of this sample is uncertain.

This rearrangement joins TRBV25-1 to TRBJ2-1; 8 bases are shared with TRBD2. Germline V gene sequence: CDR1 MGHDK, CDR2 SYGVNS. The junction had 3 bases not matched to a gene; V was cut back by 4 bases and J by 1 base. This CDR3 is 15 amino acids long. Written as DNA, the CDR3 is TGTGCCAGCAGTGCGGCGGGAGGATCCTACAATGAGCAGTTCTTC. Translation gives CASSAAGGSYNEQFF.

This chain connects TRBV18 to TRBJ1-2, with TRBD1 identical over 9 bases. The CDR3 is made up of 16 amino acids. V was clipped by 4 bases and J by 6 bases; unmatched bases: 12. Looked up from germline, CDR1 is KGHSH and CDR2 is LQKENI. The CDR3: CASSLTNEGQGHGYTF. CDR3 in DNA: TGTGCCAGCTCACTGACGAACGAGGGACAGGGTCATGGCTACACCTTC.

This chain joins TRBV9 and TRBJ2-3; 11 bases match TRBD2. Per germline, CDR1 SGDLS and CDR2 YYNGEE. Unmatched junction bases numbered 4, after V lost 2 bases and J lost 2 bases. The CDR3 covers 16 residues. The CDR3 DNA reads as TGTGCCAGCAGCGTCGGGACTAGCGGATTCACAGATACGCAGTATTTT. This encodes CASSVGTSGFTDTQYF.

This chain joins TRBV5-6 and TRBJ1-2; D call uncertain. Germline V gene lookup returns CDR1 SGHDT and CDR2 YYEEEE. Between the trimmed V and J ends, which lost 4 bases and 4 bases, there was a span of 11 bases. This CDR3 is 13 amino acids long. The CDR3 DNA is TGTGCCAGCAGCCACGACGGACTCTATGGCTACACCTTC. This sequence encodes CASSHDGLYGYTF. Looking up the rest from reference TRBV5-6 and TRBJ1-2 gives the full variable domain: DAGVTQSPTHLIKTRGQQVTLRCSPKSGHDTVSWYQQALGQGPQFIFQYYEEEERQRGNFPDRFSGHQFPNYSSELNVNALLLGDSALYLCASSHDGLYGYTFGSGTRLTVV.

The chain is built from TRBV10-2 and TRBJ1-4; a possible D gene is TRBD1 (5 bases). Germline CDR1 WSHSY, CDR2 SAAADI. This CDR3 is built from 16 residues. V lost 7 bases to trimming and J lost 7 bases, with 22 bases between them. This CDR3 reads CASTHLLEGGAEKLFF. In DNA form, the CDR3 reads TGCGCCAGCACCCATCTGCTAGAGGGAGGGGCTGAAAAACTGTTTTTT.

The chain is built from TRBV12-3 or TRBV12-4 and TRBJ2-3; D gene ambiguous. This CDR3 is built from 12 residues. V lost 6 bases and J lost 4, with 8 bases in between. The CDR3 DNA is TGTGCCAGCAGCCCCCTAGCAGATACGCAGTATTTT. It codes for CASSPLADTQYF.

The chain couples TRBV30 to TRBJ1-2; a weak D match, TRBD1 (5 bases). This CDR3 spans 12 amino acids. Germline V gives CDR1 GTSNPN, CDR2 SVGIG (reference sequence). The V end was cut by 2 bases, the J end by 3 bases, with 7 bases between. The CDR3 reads CAWSKGHYGYTF. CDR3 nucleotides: TGTGCCTGGAGTAAGGGGCACTATGGCTACACCTTC.

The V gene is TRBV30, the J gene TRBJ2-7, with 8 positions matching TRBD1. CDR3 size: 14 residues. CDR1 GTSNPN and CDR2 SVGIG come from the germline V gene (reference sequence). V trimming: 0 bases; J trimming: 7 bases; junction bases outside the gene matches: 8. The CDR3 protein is CAWSVGQGAQEQYF. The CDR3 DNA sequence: TGTGCCTGGAGTGTTGGGCAGGGGGCTCAAGAGCAGTACTTC.

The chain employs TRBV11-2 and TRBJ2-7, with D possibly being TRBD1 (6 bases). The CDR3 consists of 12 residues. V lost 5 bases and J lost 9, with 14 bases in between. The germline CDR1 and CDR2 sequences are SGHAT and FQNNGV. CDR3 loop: CASSPGQVGQYF. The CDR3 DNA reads TGTGCCAGCAGCCCGGGACAAGTAGGGCAGTACTTC.

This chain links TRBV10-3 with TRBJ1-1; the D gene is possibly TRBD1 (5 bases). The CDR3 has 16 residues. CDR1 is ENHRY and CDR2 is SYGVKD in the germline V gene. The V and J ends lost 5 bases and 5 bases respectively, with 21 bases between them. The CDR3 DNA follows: TGTGCCATCAGTAACACACCTCCCAGGGAAGGAACTGAAGCTTTCTTT. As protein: CAISNTPPREGTEAFF.

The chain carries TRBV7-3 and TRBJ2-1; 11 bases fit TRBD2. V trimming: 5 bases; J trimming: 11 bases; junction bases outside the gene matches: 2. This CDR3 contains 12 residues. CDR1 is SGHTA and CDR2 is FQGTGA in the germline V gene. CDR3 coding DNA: TGTGCCAGCAGCCCTAGCGGGGGGCAGCAGTTCTTC. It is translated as CASSPSGGQQFF. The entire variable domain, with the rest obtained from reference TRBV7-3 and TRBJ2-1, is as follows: GAGVSQTPSNKVTEKGKYVELRCDPISGHTALYWYRQSLGQGPEFLIYFQGTGAADDSGLPNDRFFAVRPEGSVSTLKIQRTERGDSAVYLCASSPSGGQQFFGPGTRLTVL.

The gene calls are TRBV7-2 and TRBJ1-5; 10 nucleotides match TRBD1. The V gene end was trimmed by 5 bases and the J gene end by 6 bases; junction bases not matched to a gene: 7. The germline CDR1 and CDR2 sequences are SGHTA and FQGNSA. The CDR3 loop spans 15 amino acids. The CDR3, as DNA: TGTGCCAGCAGCCCCGGGACAGGGGAACCTCAGCCCCAGCATTTT. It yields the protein CASSPGTGEPQPQHF.

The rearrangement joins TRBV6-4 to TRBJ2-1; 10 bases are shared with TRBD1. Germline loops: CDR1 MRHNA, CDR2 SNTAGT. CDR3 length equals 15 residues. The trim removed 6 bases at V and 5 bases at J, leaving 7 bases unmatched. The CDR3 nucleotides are TGTGCCAGCAGAGTGGACAGGGGGAAGCACAATGAGCAGTTCTTC. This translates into CASRVDRGKHNEQFF.

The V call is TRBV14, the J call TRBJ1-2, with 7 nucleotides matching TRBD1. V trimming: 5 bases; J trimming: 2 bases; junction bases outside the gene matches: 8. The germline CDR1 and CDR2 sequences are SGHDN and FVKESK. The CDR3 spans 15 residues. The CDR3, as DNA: TGTGCCAGCAGCGTCCACAGGGGATGGAACTATGGCTACACCTTC. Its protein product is CASSVHRGWNYGYTF.

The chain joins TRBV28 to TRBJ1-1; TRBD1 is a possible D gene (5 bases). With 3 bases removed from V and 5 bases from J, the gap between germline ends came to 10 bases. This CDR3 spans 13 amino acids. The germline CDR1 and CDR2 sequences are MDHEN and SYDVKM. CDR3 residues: CASSFGTTTEAFF. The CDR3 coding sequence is TGTGCCAGCAGTTTCGGGACTACAACTGAAGCTTTCTTT.

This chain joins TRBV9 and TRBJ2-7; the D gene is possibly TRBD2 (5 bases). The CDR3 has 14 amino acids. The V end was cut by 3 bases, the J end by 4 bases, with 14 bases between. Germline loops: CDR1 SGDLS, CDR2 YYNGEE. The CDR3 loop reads CASSETGTLYEQYF. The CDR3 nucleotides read TGTGCCAGCAGCGAAACGGGAACCCTTTACGAGCAGTACTTC.

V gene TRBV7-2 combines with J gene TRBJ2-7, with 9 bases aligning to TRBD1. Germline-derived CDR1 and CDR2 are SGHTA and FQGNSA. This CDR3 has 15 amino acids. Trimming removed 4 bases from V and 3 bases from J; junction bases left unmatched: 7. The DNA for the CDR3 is TGTGCCAGCAGCTCCCAGGACAGGGGTTTCTACGAGCAGTACTTC. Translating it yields CASSSQDRGFYEQYF.

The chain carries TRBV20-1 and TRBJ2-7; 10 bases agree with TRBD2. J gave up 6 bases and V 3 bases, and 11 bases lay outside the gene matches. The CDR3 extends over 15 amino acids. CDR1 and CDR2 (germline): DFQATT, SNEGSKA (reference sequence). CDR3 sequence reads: CSASDSGRRLGEQYF. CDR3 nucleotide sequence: TGCAGTGCTAGTGATAGCGGGAGGCGCCTGGGCGAGCAGTACTTC.

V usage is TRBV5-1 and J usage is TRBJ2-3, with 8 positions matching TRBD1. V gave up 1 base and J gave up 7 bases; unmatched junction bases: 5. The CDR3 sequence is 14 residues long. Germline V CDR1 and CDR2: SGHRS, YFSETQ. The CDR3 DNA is TGCGCCAGCAGCTTGAGTCGGGACAGGTATACGCAGTATTTT. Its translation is CASSLSRDRYTQYF.

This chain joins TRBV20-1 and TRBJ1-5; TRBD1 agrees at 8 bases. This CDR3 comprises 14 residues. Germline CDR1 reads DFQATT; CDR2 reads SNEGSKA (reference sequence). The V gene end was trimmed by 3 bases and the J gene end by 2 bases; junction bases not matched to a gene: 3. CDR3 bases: TGCAGTGCTAGTGGGACAGGTGGCAATCAGCCCCAGCATTTT. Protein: CSASGTGGNQPQHF.

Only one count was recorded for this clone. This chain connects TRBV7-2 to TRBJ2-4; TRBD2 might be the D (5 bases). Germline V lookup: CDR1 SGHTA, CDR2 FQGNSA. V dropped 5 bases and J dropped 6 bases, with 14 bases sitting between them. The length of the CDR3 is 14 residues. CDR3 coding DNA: TGTGCCAGCAGCAACCAAGCAGAGGGAAACATTCAGTACTTC. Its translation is CASSNQAEGNIQYF. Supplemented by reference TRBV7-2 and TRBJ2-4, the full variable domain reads GAGVSQSPSNKVTEKGKDVELRCDPISGHTALYWYRQSLGQGLEFLIYFQGNSAPDKSGLPSDRFSAERTGGSVSTLTIQRTQQEDSAVYLCASSNQAEGNIQYFGAGTRLSVL.

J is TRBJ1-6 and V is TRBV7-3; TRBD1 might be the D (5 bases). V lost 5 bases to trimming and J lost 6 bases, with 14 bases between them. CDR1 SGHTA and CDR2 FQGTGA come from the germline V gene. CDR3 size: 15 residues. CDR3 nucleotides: TGTGCCAGCAGCCCATCGGGACTTTCTAATTCACCCCTCCACTTT. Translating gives CASSPSGLSNSPLHF.

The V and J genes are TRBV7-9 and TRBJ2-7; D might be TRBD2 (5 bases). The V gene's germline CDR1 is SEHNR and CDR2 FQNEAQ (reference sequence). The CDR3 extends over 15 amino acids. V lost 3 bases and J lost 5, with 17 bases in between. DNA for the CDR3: TGTGCCAGCAGCTTCATCGCGGGCTCCTTTCACGAGCAGTACTTC. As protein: CASSFIAGSFHEQYF.